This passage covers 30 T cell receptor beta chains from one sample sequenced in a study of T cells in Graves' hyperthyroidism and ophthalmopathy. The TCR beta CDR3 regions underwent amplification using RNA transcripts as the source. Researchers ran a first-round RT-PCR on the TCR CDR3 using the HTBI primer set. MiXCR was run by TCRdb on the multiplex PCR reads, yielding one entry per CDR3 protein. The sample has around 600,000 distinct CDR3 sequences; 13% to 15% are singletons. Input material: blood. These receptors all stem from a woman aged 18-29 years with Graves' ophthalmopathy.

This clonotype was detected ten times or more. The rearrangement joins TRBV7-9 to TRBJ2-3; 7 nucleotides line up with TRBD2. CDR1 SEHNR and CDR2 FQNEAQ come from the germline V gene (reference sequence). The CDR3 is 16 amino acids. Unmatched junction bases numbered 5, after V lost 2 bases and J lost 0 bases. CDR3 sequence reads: CASSLFLSGSTDTQYF. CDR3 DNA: TGTGCCAGCAGCTTATTCCTTAGCGGGAGCACAGATACGCAGTATTTT.

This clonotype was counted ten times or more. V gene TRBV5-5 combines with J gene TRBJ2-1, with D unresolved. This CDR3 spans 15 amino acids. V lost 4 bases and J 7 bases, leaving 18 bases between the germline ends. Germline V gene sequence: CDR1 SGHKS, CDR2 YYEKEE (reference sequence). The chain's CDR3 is CASSGSRASPNEQFF. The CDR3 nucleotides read TGTGCCAGCAGCGGAAGTCGCGCTTCCCCTAATGAGCAGTTCTTC.

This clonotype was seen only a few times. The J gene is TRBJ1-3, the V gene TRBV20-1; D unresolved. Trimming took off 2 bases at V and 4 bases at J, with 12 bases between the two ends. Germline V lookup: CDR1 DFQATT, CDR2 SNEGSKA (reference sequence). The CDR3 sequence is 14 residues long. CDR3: CSARRPVAGNTIYF. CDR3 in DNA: TGCAGTGCTAGACGGCCAGTTGCGGGAAACACCATATATTTT.

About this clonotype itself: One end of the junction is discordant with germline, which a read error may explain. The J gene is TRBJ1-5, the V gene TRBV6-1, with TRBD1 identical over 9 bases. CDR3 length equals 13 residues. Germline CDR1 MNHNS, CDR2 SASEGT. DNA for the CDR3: TGTGCCAGCAAACAGGGGGCGAATCGGCCCCAGCATTTT. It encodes CASKQGANRPQHF.

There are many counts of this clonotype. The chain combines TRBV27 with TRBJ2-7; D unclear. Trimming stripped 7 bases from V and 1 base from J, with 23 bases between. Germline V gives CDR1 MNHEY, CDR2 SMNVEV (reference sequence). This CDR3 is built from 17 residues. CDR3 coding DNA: TGTGCCAGCATGAAGGCGGACGTTCAGTGGGCATCCTACGAGCAGTACTTC. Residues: CASMKADVQWASYEQYF.

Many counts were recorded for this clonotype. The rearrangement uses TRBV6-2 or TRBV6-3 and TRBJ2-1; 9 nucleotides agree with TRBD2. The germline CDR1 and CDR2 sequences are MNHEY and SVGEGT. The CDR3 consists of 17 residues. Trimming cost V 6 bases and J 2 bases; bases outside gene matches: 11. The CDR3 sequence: CASRPPPASGAYNEQFF. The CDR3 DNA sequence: TGTGCCAGCAGACCCCCACCCGCTAGCGGGGCCTACAATGAGCAGTTCTTC.

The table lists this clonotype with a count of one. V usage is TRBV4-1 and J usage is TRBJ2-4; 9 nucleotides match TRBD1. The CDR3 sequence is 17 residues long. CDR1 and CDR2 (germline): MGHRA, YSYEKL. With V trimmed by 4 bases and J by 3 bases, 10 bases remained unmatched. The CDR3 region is CASSPEWTGVFKNIQYF. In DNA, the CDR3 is TGCGCCAGCAGCCCGGAATGGACAGGGGTATTCAAAAACATTCAGTACTTC.

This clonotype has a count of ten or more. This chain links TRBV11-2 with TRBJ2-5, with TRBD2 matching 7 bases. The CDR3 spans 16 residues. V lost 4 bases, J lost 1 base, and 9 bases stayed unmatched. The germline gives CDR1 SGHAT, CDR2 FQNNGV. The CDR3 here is CASSSGGGSSQETQYF. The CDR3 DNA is TGTGCCAGCAGCTCTGGAGGCGGGAGCTCCCAAGAGACCCAGTACTTC.

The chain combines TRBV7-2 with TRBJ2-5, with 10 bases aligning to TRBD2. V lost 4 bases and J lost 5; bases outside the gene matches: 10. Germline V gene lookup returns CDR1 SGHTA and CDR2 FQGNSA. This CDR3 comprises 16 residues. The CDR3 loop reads CASSSTMGLARETQYF. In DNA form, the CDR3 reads TGTGCCAGCAGCTCCACCATGGGACTAGCGAGGGAGACCCAGTACTTC.

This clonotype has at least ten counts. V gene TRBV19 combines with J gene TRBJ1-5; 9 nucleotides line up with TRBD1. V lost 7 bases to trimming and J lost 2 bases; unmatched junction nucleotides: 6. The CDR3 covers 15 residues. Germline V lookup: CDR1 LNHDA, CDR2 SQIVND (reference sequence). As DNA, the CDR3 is TGTGCCAGTACCGATTGGACAGGGGGCAATCAGCCCCAGCATTTT. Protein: CASTDWTGGNQPQHF.

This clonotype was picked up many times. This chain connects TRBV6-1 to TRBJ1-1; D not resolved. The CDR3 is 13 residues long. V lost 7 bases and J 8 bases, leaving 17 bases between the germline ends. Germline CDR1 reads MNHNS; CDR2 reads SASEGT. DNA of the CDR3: TGTGCCAGCACCCCAAGTTGGGAAAGAGAAGCTTTCTTT. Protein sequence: CASTPSWEREAFF.

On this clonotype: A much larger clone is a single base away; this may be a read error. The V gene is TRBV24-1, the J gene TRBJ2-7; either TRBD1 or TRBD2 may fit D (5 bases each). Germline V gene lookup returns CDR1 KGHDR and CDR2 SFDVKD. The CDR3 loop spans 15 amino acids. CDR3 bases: TGTGCCACCAGTGATGCTCGAATAGGGACCTACGAGCAGCACTTC. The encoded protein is CATSDARIGTYEQHF.

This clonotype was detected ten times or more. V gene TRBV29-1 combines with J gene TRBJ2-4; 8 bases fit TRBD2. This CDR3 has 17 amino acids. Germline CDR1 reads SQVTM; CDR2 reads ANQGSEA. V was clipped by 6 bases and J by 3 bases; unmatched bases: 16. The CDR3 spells CSVGRSSGARGKNIQYF. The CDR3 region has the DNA TGCAGCGTGGGGAGAAGTAGCGGGGCGCGAGGCAAAAACATTCAGTACTTC.

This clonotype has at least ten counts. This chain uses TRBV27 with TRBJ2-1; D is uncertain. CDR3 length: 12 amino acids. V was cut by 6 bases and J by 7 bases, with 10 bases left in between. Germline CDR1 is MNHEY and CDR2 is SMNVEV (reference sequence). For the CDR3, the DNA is TGTGCCAGCAGCCAATACCGTAATGAGCAGTTCTTC. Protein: CASSQYRNEQFF.

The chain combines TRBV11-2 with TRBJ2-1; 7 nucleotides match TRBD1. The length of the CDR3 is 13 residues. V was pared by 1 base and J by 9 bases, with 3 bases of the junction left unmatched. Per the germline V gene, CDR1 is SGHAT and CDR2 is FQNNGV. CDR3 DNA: TGTGCCAGCAGCTTAGGGGCAGGGGGTGAGCAGTTCTTC. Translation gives CASSLGAGGEQFF.

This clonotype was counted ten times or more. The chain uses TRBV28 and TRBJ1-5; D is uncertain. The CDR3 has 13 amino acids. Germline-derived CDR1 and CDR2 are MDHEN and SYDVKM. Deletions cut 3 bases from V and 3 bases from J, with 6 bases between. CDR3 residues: CASSFLVNQPQHF. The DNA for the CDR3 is TGTGCCAGCAGTTTTCTAGTCAATCAGCCCCAGCATTTT. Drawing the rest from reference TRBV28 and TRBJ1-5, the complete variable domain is DVKVTQSSRYLVKRTGEKVFLECVQDMDHENMFWYRQDPGLGLRLIYFSYDVKMKEKGDIPEGYSVSREKKERFSLILESASTNQTSMYLCASSFLVNQPQHFGDGTRLSIL.

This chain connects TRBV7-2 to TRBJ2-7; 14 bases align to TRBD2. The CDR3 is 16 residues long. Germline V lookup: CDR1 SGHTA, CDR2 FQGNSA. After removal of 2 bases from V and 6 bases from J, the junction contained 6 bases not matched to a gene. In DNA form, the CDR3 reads TGTGCCAGCAGCTTACCGGGACTAGCGGGAGACGGCGAGCAGTACTTC. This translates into CASSLPGLAGDGEQYF. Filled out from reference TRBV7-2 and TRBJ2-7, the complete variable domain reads GAGVSQSPSNKVTEKGKDVELRCDPISGHTALYWYRQSLGQGLEFLIYFQGNSAPDKSGLPSDRFSAERTGGSVSTLTIQRTQQEDSAVYLCASSLPGLAGDGEQYFGPGTRLTVT.

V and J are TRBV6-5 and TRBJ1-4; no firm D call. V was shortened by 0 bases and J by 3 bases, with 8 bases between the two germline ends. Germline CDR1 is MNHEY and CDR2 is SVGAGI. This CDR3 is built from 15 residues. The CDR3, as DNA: TGTGCCAGCAGTTACTCGCCTGGGTCTAATGAAAAACTGTTTTTT. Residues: CASSYSPGSNEKLFF.

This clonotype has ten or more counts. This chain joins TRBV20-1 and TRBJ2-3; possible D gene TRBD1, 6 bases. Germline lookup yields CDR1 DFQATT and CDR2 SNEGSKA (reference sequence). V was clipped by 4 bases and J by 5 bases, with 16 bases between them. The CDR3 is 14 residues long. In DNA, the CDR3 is TGCAGTGCTACTCCCCCGAAGGGACAAGATACGCAGTATTTT. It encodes CSATPPKGQDTQYF.

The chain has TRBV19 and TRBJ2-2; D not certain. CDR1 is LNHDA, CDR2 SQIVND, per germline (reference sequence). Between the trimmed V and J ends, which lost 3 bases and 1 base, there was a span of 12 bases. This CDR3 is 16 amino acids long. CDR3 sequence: CASSIIVGKNTGELFF. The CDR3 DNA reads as TGTGCCAGTAGTATTATAGTGGGAAAGAACACCGGGGAGCTGTTTTTT.

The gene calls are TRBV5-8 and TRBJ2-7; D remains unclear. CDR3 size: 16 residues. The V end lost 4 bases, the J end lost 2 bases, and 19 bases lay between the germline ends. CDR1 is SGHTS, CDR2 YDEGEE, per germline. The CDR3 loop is CASSRVRQAVPYEQYF. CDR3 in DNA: TGTGCCAGCAGCCGGGTGCGGCAGGCCGTACCCTACGAGCAGTACTTC. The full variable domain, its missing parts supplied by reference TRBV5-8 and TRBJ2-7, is EAGVTQSPTHLIKTRGQQATLRCSPISGHTSVYWYQQALGLGLQFLLWYDEGEERNRGNFPPRFSGRQFPNYSSELNVNALELEDSALYLCASSRVRQAVPYEQYFGPGTRLTVT.

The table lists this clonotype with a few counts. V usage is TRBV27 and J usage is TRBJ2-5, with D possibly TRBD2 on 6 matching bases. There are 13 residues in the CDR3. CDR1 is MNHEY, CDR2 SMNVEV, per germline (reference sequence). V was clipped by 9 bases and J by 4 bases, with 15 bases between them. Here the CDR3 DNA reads TGTGCCAGTTCGTGGGGAGGTCTAGAGACCCAGTACTTC. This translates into CASSWGGLETQYF.

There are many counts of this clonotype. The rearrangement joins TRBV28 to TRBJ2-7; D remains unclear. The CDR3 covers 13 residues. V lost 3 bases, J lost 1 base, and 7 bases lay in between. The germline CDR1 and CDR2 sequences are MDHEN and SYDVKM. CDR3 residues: CASSFVSSYEQYF. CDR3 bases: TGTGCCAGCAGTTTCGTATCGTCCTACGAGCAGTACTTC.

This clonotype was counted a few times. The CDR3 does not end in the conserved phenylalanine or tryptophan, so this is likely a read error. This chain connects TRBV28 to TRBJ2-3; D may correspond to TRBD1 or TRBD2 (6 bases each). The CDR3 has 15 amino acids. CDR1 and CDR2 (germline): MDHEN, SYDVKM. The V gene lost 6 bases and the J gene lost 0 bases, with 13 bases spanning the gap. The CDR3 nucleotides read TGTGCCAGCAGCCCCCCGGGGGCGAGCACAGATACGCAGTATTGT. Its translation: CASSPPGASTDTQYC.

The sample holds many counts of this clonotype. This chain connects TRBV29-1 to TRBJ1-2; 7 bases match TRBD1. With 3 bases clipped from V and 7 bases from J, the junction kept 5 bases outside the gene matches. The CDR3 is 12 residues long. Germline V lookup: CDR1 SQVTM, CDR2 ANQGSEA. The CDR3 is CSVDSGGLGYTF. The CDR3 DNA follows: TGCAGCGTTGATTCAGGGGGGCTTGGCTACACCTTC.

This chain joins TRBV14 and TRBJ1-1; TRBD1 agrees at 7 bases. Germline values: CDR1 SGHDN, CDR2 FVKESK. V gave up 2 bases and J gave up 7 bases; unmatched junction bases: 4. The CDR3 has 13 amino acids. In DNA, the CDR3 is TGTGCCAGCAGCCAACGACAGGGCGGTGAAGCTTTCTTT. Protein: CASSQRQGGEAFF. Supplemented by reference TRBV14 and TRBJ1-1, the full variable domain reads EAGVTQFPSHSVIEKGQTVTLRCDPISGHDNLYWYRRVMGKEIKFLLHFVKESKQDESGMPNNRFLAERTGGTYSTLKVQPAELEDSGVYFCASSQRQGGEAFFGQGTRLTVV.

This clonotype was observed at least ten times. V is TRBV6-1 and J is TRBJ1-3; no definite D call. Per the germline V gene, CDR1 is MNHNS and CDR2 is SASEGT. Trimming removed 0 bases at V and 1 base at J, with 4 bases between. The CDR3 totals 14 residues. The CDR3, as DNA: TGTGCCAGCAGTGAAGCGAGTTCTGGAAACACCATATATTTT. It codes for CASSEASSGNTIYF.

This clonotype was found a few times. As DNA, the CDR3 is TGTGCCAGCAGTGATGCAGGGGCCAGCTCATGGAACACTGAAGCTTTCTTT. Translated, it gives CASSDAGASSWNTEAFF. This chain joins TRBV2 and TRBJ1-1; a possible D gene is TRBD1 (6 bases). The ends were cut back, 3 bases at V and 1 base at J, with 18 bases in the middle. The CDR3 has 17 residues. Germline V gene data show CDR1 as SNHLY and CDR2 as FYNNEI.

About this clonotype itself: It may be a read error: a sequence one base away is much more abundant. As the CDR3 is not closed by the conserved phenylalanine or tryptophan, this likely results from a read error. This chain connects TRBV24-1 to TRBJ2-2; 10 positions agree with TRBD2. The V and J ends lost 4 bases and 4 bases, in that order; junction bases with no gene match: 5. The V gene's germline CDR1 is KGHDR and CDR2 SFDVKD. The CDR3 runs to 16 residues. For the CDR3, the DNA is TGTGCCACCAGTGAGTCTAGCGGGAGCACCACCGGGGAGCTGTTTATT. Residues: CATSESSGSTTGELFI.

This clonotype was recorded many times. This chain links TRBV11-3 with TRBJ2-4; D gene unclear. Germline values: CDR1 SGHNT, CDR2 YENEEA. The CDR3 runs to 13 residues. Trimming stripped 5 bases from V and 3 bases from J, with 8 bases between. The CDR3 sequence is CASSPPDKNIQYF. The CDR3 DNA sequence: TGTGCCAGCAGCCCCCCGGACAAAAACATTCAGTACTTC.